The rows below give T cell receptor beta chains drawn from one sample of a study of T-cell reconstitution after alpha-beta-depleted transplantation in children. TCRdb recomputed calls from the PCR reads with MiXCR, one row per CDR3 protein. This sample has 95,000 to 150,000 distinct CDR3 sequences; 20% to 25% occur once, and the top ten carry more than 9%. The sequencing used PBMCs, mostly from graft donor cells, collected 180 days after TCRalphabeta/CD19-depleted stem cell transplant. The receptors shown here come from a male patient under 10 years old who had a stem cell transplant for chronic granulomatous disease, so the T cells may come from the graft donor. Both conserved end residues are part of each CDR3. D genes are given only for firm matches. Size is omitted from some rows. Given values are once, few, many or a class for expanded clones.

J	V	size	D	CDR3	DNA
TRBJ2-1	TRBV7-6	few	.	CASSLKGNEQFF	TGTGCCAGCAGCTTAAAAGGCAATGAGCAGTTCTTC
TRBJ2-1	TRBV20-1	many	.	CSARTGEHYNEQFF	TGCAGTGCCCGGACGGGAGAGCACTACAATGAGCAGTTCTTC
TRBJ2-7	TRBV12-3/TRBV12-4	few	TRBD2	CASSLGLAAYEQYF	TGTGCCAGCAGTTTAGGACTAGCGGCCTACGAGCAGTACTTC
TRBJ1-1	TRBV7-9	.	.	CASSPSRASAFF	TGTGCCAGCAGCCCATCTCGAGCTTCGGCTTTCTTT
TRBJ1-2	TRBV5-5	.	TRBD1	CASSLGQGRYGYTF	TGTGCCAGCAGCTTGGGACAGGGGAGATATGGCTACACCTTC
TRBJ2-1	TRBV7-2	.	.	CASTRERNNEQFF	TGTGCCAGTACCCGGGAGCGGAACAATGAGCAGTTCTTC
TRBJ1-3	TRBV29-1	.	.	CSAISGNTIYF	TGCAGCGCCATCTCTGGAAACACCATATATTTT
TRBJ1-6	TRBV28	.	.	CASSDTGRGTNSPLHF	TGTGCCAGCAGTGATACAGGGAGGGGGACTAATTCACCCCTCCACTTT
TRBJ2-7	TRBV5-6	.	TRBD1	CASSRTDRGFSYEQYF	TGTGCCAGCAGCCGGACCGACAGGGGATTTTCCTACGAGCAGTACTTC
TRBJ2-2	TRBV5-5	.	TRBD2	CASRSPSGRDTGELFF	TGTGCCAGCAGGTCTCCTAGCGGGAGGGACACCGGGGAGCTGTTTTTT
TRBJ1-2	TRBV15	few	.	CATSREYNYGYTF	TGTGCCACCAGCAGGGAGTATAACTATGGCTACACCTTC
TRBJ2-1	TRBV7-3	many	TRBD2	CASSSSGGASAAYNEQFF	TGTGCCAGCAGTTCTAGCGGGGGGGCCTCGGCGGCATACAATGAGCAGTTCTTC
TRBJ2-1	TRBV29-1	few	.	CSVFGGQVGEQFF	TGCAGCGTTTTTGGGGGGCAGGTTGGTGAGCAGTTCTTC
TRBJ2-7	TRBV5-6	many	.	CASSFVSREQYF	TGTGCCAGCAGCTTCGTTTCTCGGGAGCAGTACTTC
TRBJ2-2	TRBV28	few	TRBD1	CASSLYRDRVMAVSGELFF	TGTGCCAGCAGTTTATACCGGGACAGGGTTATGGCTGTGTCCGGGGAGCTGTTTTTT
TRBJ2-1	TRBV5-4	few	.	CASSYHRVKEQFF	TGTGCCAGCAGCTACCACAGGGTTAAGGAGCAGTTCTTC
TRBJ2-7	TRBV20-1	.	TRBD2	CSARIAGGGYEQYF	TGCAGTGCCAGGATAGCGGGGGGTGGTTACGAGCAGTACTTC
TRBJ2-7	TRBV20-1	few	.	CSARASSMGIASYEQYF	TGCAGTGCTAGAGCGTCGTCTATGGGGATAGCCTCCTACGAGCAGTACTTC
TRBJ2-1	TRBV9	many	TRBD2	CASSVDGTSGLEQFF	TGTGCCAGCAGCGTAGACGGGACTAGCGGTTTGGAGCAGTTCTTC
TRBJ2-4	TRBV12-3/TRBV12-4	.	.	CASSFGLAAKNIQYF	TGTGCCAGCAGTTTTGGGCTAGCGGCCAAAAACATTCAGTACTTC
TRBJ2-5	TRBV19	once	.	CATAQETQYF	TGTGCCACCGCTCAAGAGACCCAGTACTTC
TRBJ2-2	TRBV20-1	many	TRBD1	CSAATPDRGTGELFF	TGCAGTGCTGCCACCCCGGACAGGGGAACCGGGGAGCTGTTTTTT
TRBJ2-7	TRBV7-2	once	TRBD2	CASSPVAGDHYEQYF	TGTGCCAGCAGCCCTGTAGCGGGAGACCACTACGAGCAGTACTTC
TRBJ2-7	TRBV18	.	.	CASSLTVSSYEQYF	TGTGCCAGCTCACTAACAGTAAGCTCCTACGAGCAGTACTTC
TRBJ1-1	TRBV28	many	.	CASSGHRAMNTEAFF	TGTGCCAGCAGCGGCCACAGGGCTATGAACACTGAAGCTTTCTTT
TRBJ2-5	TRBV20-1	many	TRBD1	CSAKTGQETQYF	TGCAGTGCCAAGACAGGGCAAGAGACCCAGTACTTC
TRBJ2-7	TRBV7-2	.	.	CASSLSRDDEQYF	TGTGCCAGCAGCTTAAGCAGGGACGACGAGCAGTACTTC
TRBJ2-7	TRBV5-1	.	.	CASTRGEAYEQYF	TGCGCCAGCACCCGCGGGGAAGCCTACGAGCAGTACTTC
TRBJ2-1	TRBV9	.	TRBD2	CASSPGTSAGDEQFF	TGTGCCAGCAGCCCCGGGACTAGCGCTGGGGATGAGCAGTTCTTC
TRBJ1-1	TRBV4-2	many	.	CASSQAQPMNTEAFF	TGTGCCAGCAGCCAAGCACAGCCCATGAACACTGAAGCTTTCTTT
TRBJ2-3	TRBV20-1	.	.	CSATGVVGRAPDTQYF	TGCAGTGCTACGGGAGTGGTGGGACGGGCCCCAGATACGCAGTATTTT
TRBJ2-7	TRBV10-3	few	TRBD2	CAISAGTSGSYEQYF	TGTGCCATCAGTGCTGGGACTAGCGGGAGCTACGAGCAGTACTTC
TRBJ2-3	TRBV18	.	.	CASSPAVPLTDTQYF	TGTGCCAGCTCACCAGCGGTCCCCCTCACAGATACGCAGTATTTT
TRBJ2-1	TRBV20-1	few	TRBD1	CCARDPRQGTQYNEQFF	TGCTGTGCTAGAGACCCCAGACAGGGAACTCAATACAATGAGCAGTTCTTC
TRBJ2-7	TRBV12-3/TRBV12-4	few	TRBD1	CASSPWDRGSYEQYF	TGTGCCAGCAGCCCCTGGGACAGGGGTTCCTACGAGCAGTACTTC
TRBJ2-1	TRBV19	few	TRBD2	CASSIPAGGADEQFF	TGTGCCAGTAGTATACCAGCGGGAGGGGCAGATGAGCAGTTCTTC
TRBJ2-1	TRBV12-3/TRBV12-4	.	.	CASSRLVKNEQFF	TGTGCCAGCAGCCGACTAGTAAAGAATGAGCAGTTCTTC
TRBJ2-1	TRBV20-1	.	.	CSARGRGAHRDHGPHEQFF	TGCAGTGCTAGAGGCAGGGGGGCGCACCGGGACCACGGTCCCCATGAGCAGTTCTTC
TRBJ2-7	TRBV20-1	.	.	CSAISTAYEQYF	TGCAGTGCTATTTCAACAGCCTACGAGCAGTACTTC
TRBJ2-1	TRBV5-1	many	.	CASSPGLTPLSLQQFF	TGCGCCAGCAGCCCCGGACTAACCCCTCTCTCCTTACAGCAGTTCTTC
TRBJ1-2	TRBV5-1	once	TRBD1	CASSQGTGRLYYGYTF	TGCGCCAGCAGCCAAGGGACAGGGAGGTTGTACTATGGCTACACCTTC
TRBJ2-7	TRBV5-6	few	TRBD2	CASSPRLARYEQYF	TGTGCCAGCAGCCCGCGACTAGCTAGGTACGAGCAGTACTTC
TRBJ2-2	TRBV5-1	.	TRBD2	CASSQTSGRSTGELFF	TGCGCCAGCAGCCAGACTAGCGGGAGATCTACCGGGGAGCTGTTTTTT
TRBJ1-3	TRBV6-2/TRBV6-3	few	.	CASSYQDRGNTIYF	TGTGCCAGCAGTTACCAGGATCGAGGAAACACCATATATTTT
TRBJ1-4	TRBV4-2	few	.	CASSQGDRTNEKLFF	TGTGCCAGCAGCCAAGGGGACCGAACCAATGAAAAACTGTTTTTT
TRBJ2-7	TRBV4-2	few	TRBD2	CASSHGLAGGLSYEQYF	TGTGCCAGCAGCCACGGACTAGCGGGAGGTCTCTCCTACGAGCAGTACTTC
TRBJ2-1	TRBV28	many	.	CASSSFRVPNEQFF	TGTGCCAGCAGTTCCTTTAGGGTTCCGAATGAGCAGTTCTTC
TRBJ2-7	TRBV28	many	.	CASRGRNLGYEQYF	TGTGCCAGCAGAGGGCGGAATCTAGGCTACGAGCAGTACTTC
TRBJ2-7	TRBV28	few	TRBD1	CASSLYGTGTNEQYF	TGTGCCAGCAGTTTATATGGGACAGGCACTAACGAGCAGTACTTC
TRBJ2-7	TRBV5-5	.	.	CASSMTRRAYYEQYF	TGTGCCAGCAGCATGACCAGGAGGGCTTACTACGAGCAGTACTTC
TRBJ2-6	TRBV29-1	few	.	CSVQFGVGANVLTF	TGCAGCGTTCAGTTTGGTGTTGGGGCCAACGTCCTGACTTTC
TRBJ2-5	TRBV7-9	few	.	CASSLEAWGTQYF	TGTGCCAGCAGCTTAGAAGCCTGGGGGACCCAGTACTTC
TRBJ1-5	TRBV20-1	few	TRBD1	CSASRPGQHQPQHF	TGCAGTGCTAGCCGACCGGGACAGCATCAGCCCCAGCATTTT
TRBJ2-5	TRBV20-1	few	.	CSARDFLAEETQYF	TGCAGTGCTAGAGATTTTTTGGCCGAAGAGACCCAGTACTTC
TRBJ1-4	TRBV7-2	.	TRBD1	CASSSLTGLNEKLFF	TGTGCCAGCAGCTCCCTGACAGGGCTTAATGAAAAACTGTTTTTT
TRBJ1-1	TRBV7-9	.	.	CASSLGAPNTEAFF	TGTGCCAGCAGCTTAGGGGCGCCGAACACTGAAGCTTTCTTT
TRBJ2-1	TRBV2	many	.	CASSDRVVYNEQFF	TGTGCCAGCAGTGACAGGGTAGTATACAATGAGCAGTTCTTC
TRBJ2-3	TRBV27	.	.	CASNPTGKDTQYF	TGTGCCAGCAATCCCACAGGGAAAGATACGCAGTATTTT
TRBJ1-1	TRBV29-1	many	TRBD1	CSVEQGATEAFF	TGCAGCGTTGAACAGGGGGCCACTGAAGCTTTCTTT